What follows describes a single TCR beta chain. Its specificity is unknown. The record originates from a study of CD8 T cells in ankylosing spondylitis. Study-level points and caveats: Reported data indicate significant enrichment of disease-linked clones within matched ankylosing spondylitis synovial fluid. One TCR beta motif, made up of roughly 8 highly homologous variants, appeared characteristic of ankylosing spondylitis blood.

One entry per CDR3 protein results from TCRdb running MiXCR on the 5' RACE reads. The repertoire has roughly 470,000 distinct CDR3 sequences, about 25% of them found once; the top ten carry about 0.89%. Germline V lookup: CDR1 ENHRY, CDR2 SYGVKD. V lost 3 bases to trimming and J lost 2 bases, with 11 bases between them. This CDR3 comprises 16 residues. This clonotype was obtained from a male donor with ankylosing spondylitis. This sequence joins TRBV10-3 and TRBJ2-6, with D possibly being TRBD1 or TRBD2 (5 bases each). Specimen: blood, either unsorted or a sorted T cell fraction (not recorded which). The chain's CDR3 is CAISEEGLAGANVLTF. The CDR3 nucleotides are TGTGCCATCAGTGAAGAGGGGCTGGCTGGGGCCAACGTCCTGACTTTC.